The present T cell receptor beta chain was sequenced within a study of cytomegalovirus exposure and HLA in healthy donors. PCR involved 60 Vbeta and 13 Jbeta primers. Assay: immunoSEQ multiplex PCR; the TCRdb copy retains only in-frame clones and omits some. Among under 200,000 clones listed, about 80% were seen once. This CDR3 contains 13 residues. CDR1 is SGHKS and CDR2 is YYEKEE in the germline V gene (reference sequence). V was clipped by 5 bases and J by 3 bases; unmatched bases: 2. Study-wide results and caveats: Because they were indistinguishable, some V segments, including TRBV6-2 and TRBV6-3, were excluded.

On this clone: Its target is not known.

J is TRBJ1-2 and V is TRBV5-5; 9 nucleotides align to TRBD1. The clonotype comes from a woman between 45 and 65 years old in good health and CMV-seronegative. Sequenced sample: PBMCs. The CDR3 coding sequence is TGTGCCAGCAGGAGGACAGGGGACTATGGCTACACCTTC. This encodes CASRRTGDYGYTF. Together with reference TRBV5-5 and TRBJ1-2, the CDR3 gives the full variable domain: DAGVTQSPTHLIKTRGQQVTLRCSPISGHKSVSWYQQVLGQGPQFIFQYYEKEERGRGNFPDRFSARQFPNYSSELNVNALLLGDSALYLCASRRTGDYGYTFGSGTRLTVV.